What follows are 12 T cell receptor beta chains derived from one specimen sequenced in a study of blood T cells in healthy people across ages (dated by TCRdb to 2015 to 2017). Library construction relied on 5' RACE. The instrument given in TCRdb is Illumina HiSeq 2500. A second about 7 to 11 cycle PCR used a sample-barcoded 5' primer and a J-beta primer mix. TCRdb reprocessed the public reads (quality trimming at Q25 with fastp, clone calling with MiXCR) and kept in-frame beta chains. Under each unique CDR3 protein, matching rows form one entry showing the most common genes and DNA. For this sample the table gives some 640,000 distinct CDR3 sequences, of which 25% to 30% were detected only once. Clones ranked in the top ten supply 15% to 19% of the sample. The specimen sequenced was blood. The receptor source for this set is an elderly woman in good health.

This clonotype came up a few times. The chain has TRBV7-9 and TRBJ1-1; 8 bases are a match to TRBD1. CDR1 SEHNR and CDR2 FQNEAQ come from the germline V gene (reference sequence). This CDR3 region has 16 residues. J was trimmed by 4 bases and V by 5 bases; bases with no gene match: 12. CDR3 sequence reads: CASSLRTGRVVTEAFF. DNA of the CDR3: TGTGCCAGCAGCCTTCGGACAGGGAGGGTCGTCACTGAAGCTTTCTTT.

Notes on this clonotype: With a much larger clone just one base away, this may be a read error. This rearrangement joins TRBV6-1 to TRBJ2-3, with a tentative D call TRBD1 (5 bases). The CDR3 extends over 14 amino acids. Per the germline V gene, CDR1 is MNHNS and CDR2 is SASEGT. CDR3 in DNA: TGTGCCAACAGTAAAACAGGACGCACAGATACGCAGTATTTT. Translated, it gives CANSKTGRTDTQYF.

V is TRBV5-4 and J is TRBJ2-3; the match to TRBD2 covers 11 bases. V lost 4 bases to trimming and J lost 4 bases; unmatched junction nucleotides: 11. The CDR3 is 17 amino acids. CDR1 and CDR2 from the germline V gene are SGHNT and YYREEE (reference sequence). In DNA, the CDR3 is TGTGCCAGCAGCCCTCGAGTCCTAGCGGGGGGCCCAGATACGCAGTATTTT. Amino acid sequence: CASSPRVLAGGPDTQYF.

This clonotype was detected ten times or more. This sequence joins TRBV20-1 and TRBJ2-1, with D perhaps TRBD1 (6 bases). Germline V gene sequence: CDR1 DFQATT, CDR2 SNEGSKA (reference sequence). V lost 6 bases to trimming and J lost 5 bases, with 11 bases between them. CDR3 length equals 12 residues. DNA for the CDR3: TGCAGTGCCATGGGACACCACAATGAGCAGTTCTTC. Amino acids: CSAMGHHNEQFF.

This clonotype showed up many times. The genes are TRBV30 and TRBJ1-2; possibly TRBD1 for D (5 bases). The CDR3 runs to 13 residues. V was shortened by 3 bases and J by 1 base, with 9 bases between the two germline ends. Germline values: CDR1 GTSNPN, CDR2 SVGIG (reference sequence). The CDR3 nucleotides are TGTGCCTGGAGAACAGGATTTAACTATGGCTACACCTTC. It yields the protein CAWRTGFNYGYTF.

In this sample, this clonotype turned up once. This may stem from a read error, because a much larger clone lies one nucleotide away. The chain couples TRBV7-9 to TRBJ1-2; 8 bases map to TRBD1. The ends lost 5 bases at V and 7 bases at J; junction bases unmatched: 3. In germline, CDR1 is SEHNR, CDR2 FQNEAQ (reference sequence). The CDR3 totals 12 residues. CDR3 in DNA: TGTGCCAGCAGCCATACAGGGGGTGGCTACACCTTC. This gives the protein CASSHTGGGYTF.

This clonotype was counted many times. The rearrangement joins TRBV7-9 to TRBJ2-6; D may be TRBD1 (5 bases). The CDR3 contains 17 residues. Trimming cost V 5 bases and J 4 bases, with 18 bases left between them. CDR1 is SEHNR and CDR2 is FQNEAQ in the germline V gene (reference sequence). This CDR3 reads CASSPTGALGGANVLTF. In DNA, the CDR3 is TGTGCCAGCAGCCCCACTGGGGCACTTGGGGGGGCCAACGTCCTGACTTTC.

In this sample, this clonotype turned up many times. The gene calls are TRBV18 and TRBJ2-6; no reliable D call. The CDR3 totals 16 residues. The germline gives CDR1 KGHSH, CDR2 LQKENI. Trimming took 0 bases from V and 0 from J, leaving 6 bases between them. CDR3 loop: CASSPPSGSGANVLTF. DNA for the CDR3: TGTGCCAGCTCACCACCGTCGGGCTCTGGGGCCAACGTCCTGACTTTC.

Comments on this clonotype: A much larger clone lies one base from this, so it may be a read error. The V call is TRBV5-5, the J call TRBJ2-3; D is possibly TRBD2 (7 bases). Germline lookup yields CDR1 SGHKS and CDR2 YYEKEE (reference sequence). This CDR3 region has 16 residues. CDR3 residues: CASSFRGAPSTDAQYF. The DNA of the CDR3 is TGTGCCAGCAGCTTCCGGGGGGCCCCTAGCACAGATGCGCAGTATTTT.

CDR3 protein: CASGLGEYVQYF. The CDR3, as DNA: TGTGCTAGTGGTTTGGGGGAGTATGTGCAGTACTTC. The J gene is TRBJ2-5, the V gene TRBV12-5; possible D gene TRBD2, 5 bases. The CDR3 runs to 12 residues. The germline V gene encodes CDR1 LGHNT and CDR2 FRNRAP. V lost 1 base and J lost 11, with 11 bases in between.

The chain joins TRBV11-2 to TRBJ1-2; D might be TRBD1 (5 bases). With 5 bases removed from V and 1 base from J, the gap between germline ends came to 11 bases. Germline V gene data show CDR1 as SGHAT and CDR2 as FQNNGV. This CDR3 spans 14 amino acids. The CDR3 is CASSQTQGNYGYTF. The DNA of the CDR3 is TGTGCCAGCAGCCAGACCCAGGGTAACTATGGCTACACCTTC.

This clonotype was seen many times. Relative to the germline gene, one junction end is altered; a read error may explain this. This chain uses TRBV7-7 with TRBJ2-3; TRBD1 is a possible D gene (6 bases). The CDR3 is 14 amino acids. Germline CDR1 reads SSHAT; CDR2 reads FNYEAQ (reference sequence). CDR3 sequence reads: CASSLDSKSDTQYF. CDR3 sequence (DNA): TGTGCTAGCAGCTTGGACAGCAAGTCGGATACGCAGTATTTT. The variable domain in full, with the rest retrieved from reference TRBV7-7 and TRBJ2-3, is GAGVSQSPRYKVTKRGQDVTLRCDPISSHATLYWYQQALGQGPEFLTYFNYEAQPDKSGLPSDRFSAERPEGSISTLTIQRTEQRDSAMYRCASSLDSKSDTQYFGPGTRLTVL.